The subject of this entry is one T cell receptor beta chain. One junction end disagrees with the germline gene, perhaps due to a read error. The CDR3 is made up of 12 amino acids. The germline CDR1 and CDR2 sequences are SGHRS and YFSETQ. The data were taken from a study of blood T cell repertoires in COVID-19. Per the original data handling: The assay estimated nucleated cells by amplifying reference gene primers. The method was immunoSEQ multiplex PCR; TCRdb's version includes in-frame clones alone and lacks a portion of them. Clone size and the V and J calls come from that table; the DNA yielded D and trimming. The data hold some 140,000 clones, with approximately 80% observed a single time.

The TCR comes from a woman aged 55-70 years with acute or convalescent COVID-19. The chain recombines TRBV5-1 with TRBJ2-2, with 9 bases fitting TRBD1. The sample comprised peripheral blood. The CDR3 sequence: CASSLAGTGRVF. The DNA of the CDR3 is TGCGCCAGCAGCTTGGCCGGGACAGGGCGGGTTTTT.